The sequence of this T cell receptor beta chain was determined in a study of Graves' ophthalmopathy and Graves' hyperthyroidism. General study results and limits: Most thyroid clonotypes expanded beyond 0.001 frequency were also found in blood. Ophthalmopathy progression was predicted by the model at 70.59% sensitivity and about 79% specificity.

This clonotype appeared many times. Its antigen is still unknown. The sequenced template was RNA, covering the TCR beta CDR3 region. The library came from an HTBI-primed first-round RT-PCR and a second-round multiplex PCR. Each CDR3 protein is one row after TCRdb ran MiXCR on the multiplex PCR reads. Of about 480,000 distinct CDR3 sequences in the sample, under 15% were seen once. Every ophthalmopathy donor presented moderate-to-severe activity, CAS ≥3, NOSPECS ≥4 and duration under 3 months. PBMCs were obtained from roughly 10 ml of fresh peripheral blood. CDR1 is SGHTA, CDR2 FQGNSA, per germline. V was pared by 3 bases and J by 4 bases, with 13 bases between. The CDR3 sequence is 15 residues long.

The chain uses TRBV7-2 and TRBJ1-3, with D possibly TRBD1 on 5 matching bases. Sequenced sample: blood. The TCR sequence derives from a woman in her thirties with Graves' ophthalmopathy. For the CDR3, the DNA is TGTGCCAGCAGCTTTATCGCAGGGCCGGGAAACACCATATATTTT. Protein: CASSFIAGPGNTIYF.